The 2 T cell receptor beta chains presented below share a single source sample, sequenced in a study of T-cell memory formation after mild COVID-19. MiXCR, run by TCRdb on the 5' RACE reads, gives a single entry per CDR3 protein. The sample contains about 610,000 distinct CDR3 sequences, around a sixth of which appear only once. The sequenced material came from PBMCs or a T cell subset sorted from them (not recorded which). The receptor set was obtained from an adult woman who had mild COVID-19 (a few samples of this study predate the infection). Cell type and time point are not known.

The chain is built from TRBV2 and TRBJ1-2; D is perhaps TRBD1 (5 bases). V was pared by 3 bases and J by 3 bases, with 14 bases between. The germline CDR1 and CDR2 sequences are SNHLY and FYNNEI. The CDR3 consists of 15 residues. The CDR3: CASSDGAAGHYGYTF. DNA of the CDR3: TGTGCCAGCAGTGATGGGGCAGCCGGACACTATGGCTACACCTTC.

This clonotype was recorded many times. The chain has TRBV7-9 and TRBJ2-1, with 13 bases aligning to TRBD2. This CDR3 region has 15 residues. V lost 3 bases and J lost 8; bases outside the gene matches: 4. Per germline, CDR1 SEHNR and CDR2 FQNEAQ (reference sequence). The DNA for the CDR3 is TGTGCCAGCAGCTTCGGACTAGCGGGAGTATATGAGCAGTTCTTC. Its translation: CASSFGLAGVYEQFF.